This TCR beta chain was recorded in a study of blood T cell repertoires in COVID-19. In the study overall: PBMCs, B-cell-depleted T cells, or T cells were the source of the cDNA or gDNA that made up the material.

V shed 4 bases and J 3 bases; nucleotides not matched to a gene: 10. This CDR3 spans 16 amino acids. Germline V gene sequence: CDR1 SGHDT, CDR2 YYEEEE. Study processing details: Amplification from reference gene primers served as the basis for estimated nucleated cell counts. Generated by immunoSEQ multiplex PCR, the TCRdb table keeps only in-frame clones and is missing some. V and J calls and clone size are copied from that table; D and trimming were computed from the DNA. The table lists 120,000 or so clones, approximately 88% of them singletons. The sample consisted of peripheral blood. The rearrangement links TRBV5-6 to TRBJ1-1; 9 bases fit TRBD1. The clonotype comes from a woman in her twenties or thirties who had recovered from COVID-19. CDR3 loop: CASSAKTGTGHTEAFF. CDR3 nucleotides: TGTGCCAGCAGCGCGAAAACCGGGACAGGGCACACTGAAGCTTTCTTT.